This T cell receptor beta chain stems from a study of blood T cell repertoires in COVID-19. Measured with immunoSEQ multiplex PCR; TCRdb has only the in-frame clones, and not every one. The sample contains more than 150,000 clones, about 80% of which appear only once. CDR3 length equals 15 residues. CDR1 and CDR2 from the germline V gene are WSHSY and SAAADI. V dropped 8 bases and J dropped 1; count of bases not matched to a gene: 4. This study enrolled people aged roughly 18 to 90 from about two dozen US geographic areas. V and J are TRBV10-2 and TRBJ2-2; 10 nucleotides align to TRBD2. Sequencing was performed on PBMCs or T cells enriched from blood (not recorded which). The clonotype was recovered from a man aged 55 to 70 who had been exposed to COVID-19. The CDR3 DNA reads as TGCGCCAGCTTCCGGACTAGCGGGAACACCGGGGAGCTGTTTTTT. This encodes CASFRTSGNTGELFF.